Each of the 29 T cell receptor beta chains below was sequenced from the same sample in a study of T cell responses to AZD1222 COVID-19 vaccine. The assay was immunoSEQ multiplex PCR, and TCRdb's table has in-frame clones only and misses some. This table has approximately 140,000 clones, less than 95% appearing once. The sequencing here drew on peripheral blood, taken 28 days after the second dose of the MenACWY control vaccine. These receptors came from an adult who received the MenACWY meningococcal vaccine as a control.

This chain's CDR3 is CASSSPRAGLAGDVGEQFF. DNA for the CDR3: TGTGCCAGCAGCTCTCCACGGGCTGGACTAGCGGGAGATGTAGGGGAGCAGTTCTTC. The genes are TRBV9 and TRBJ2-1; 13 nucleotides match TRBD2. With 4 bases clipped from V and 10 bases from J, the junction kept 20 bases outside the gene matches. Per the germline V gene, CDR1 is SGDLS and CDR2 is YYNGEE. This CDR3 has 19 residues.

The rearrangement joins TRBV2 to TRBJ1-2; D is ambiguous. Germline loops: CDR1 SNHLY, CDR2 FYNNEI. V lost 4 bases, J lost 1 base, and 10 bases lay in between. The CDR3 totals 14 residues. CDR3 nucleotide sequence: TGTGCCAGCAGTGTACTTGCGTATAACTATGGCTACACCTTC. It codes for CASSVLAYNYGYTF.

J is TRBJ1-1 and V is TRBV7-8, with D possibly being TRBD1 (6 bases). Per the germline V gene, CDR1 is SGHVS and CDR2 is FQNEAQ. Trimming left V 5 bases short and J 1 base short, with 14 bases between. CDR3 length: 15 residues. CDR3 bases: TGTGCCAGCAGCCCCAGACAGGCGGCGAACACTGAAGCTTTCTTT. Protein: CASSPRQAANTEAFF.

V usage is TRBV6-2 or TRBV6-3 and J usage is TRBJ1-2; a weak D match, TRBD1 (5 bases). Germline V gives CDR1 MNHEY, CDR2 SVGEGT. This CDR3 has 14 amino acids. V was trimmed by 4 bases and J by 1 base, leaving 10 bases between them. CDR3 sequence: CASSSIRDNYGYTF. In nucleotides, the CDR3 is TGTGCCAGCAGTTCGATCAGGGATAACTATGGCTACACCTTC.

The J gene is TRBJ1-2, the V gene TRBV7-2; D is undetermined. Germline assignment: CDR1 SGHTA and CDR2 FQGNSA. V was cut by 2 bases and J by 3 bases, with 10 bases left in between. There are 14 residues in the CDR3. This chain's CDR3 is CASSLSTDHYGYTF. The CDR3 DNA reads as TGTGCCAGCAGCTTAAGCACAGACCACTATGGCTACACCTTC. Full variable domain (missing parts from reference TRBV7-2 and TRBJ1-2): GAGVSQSPSNKVTEKGKDVELRCDPISGHTALYWYRQSLGQGLEFLIYFQGNSAPDKSGLPSDRFSAERTGGSVSTLTIQRTQQEDSAVYLCASSLSTDHYGYTFGSGTRLTVV.

The chain couples TRBV5-1 to TRBJ2-3; 10 bases are a match to TRBD2. The CDR3 has 15 amino acids. Germline V gene data show CDR1 as SGHRS and CDR2 as YFSETQ. V was pared by 4 bases and J by 3 bases, with 5 bases of the junction left unmatched. The CDR3 loop reads CASSAGTSATDTQYF. CDR3 nucleotides: TGCGCCAGCAGCGCAGGGACTAGCGCTACAGATACGCAGTATTTT.

In its sample, this clone was seen a few times. Different DNA sequences within this sample yield the same CDR3. This chain uses TRBV7-6 with TRBJ2-7; 7 positions agree with TRBD1. V shed 1 base, J shed 2 bases, and the junction held 2 bases outside the gene matches. Germline CDR1 SGHVS, CDR2 FNYEAQ. The CDR3 extends over 14 amino acids. CDR3 DNA: TGTGCCAGCAGCTTAGGGCAGGGGGCCTACGAGCAGTACTTC. It is translated as CASSLGQGAYEQYF.

The chain employs TRBV18 and TRBJ2-3; unclear D gene. V was clipped by 2 bases and J by 11 bases, with 11 bases between them. Germline V gene data show CDR1 as KGHSH and CDR2 as LQKENI. This CDR3 region has 12 residues. Here the CDR3 reads CASSPGIIGQYF. DNA of the CDR3: TGTGCCAGCTCACCAGGGATCATAGGGCAGTATTTT. The full variable domain, rest sourced from reference TRBV18 and TRBJ2-3, is NAGVMQNPRHLVRRRGQEARLRCSPMKGHSHVYWYRQLPEEGLKFMVYLQKENIIDESGMPKERFSAEFPKEGPSILRIQQVVRGDSAAYFCASSPGIIGQYFGPGTRLTVL.

The V gene is TRBV5-8, the J gene TRBJ2-7; 10 positions agree with TRBD2. The germline CDR1 and CDR2 sequences are SGHTS and YDEGEE. V trimming: 1 base; J trimming: 2 bases; junction bases outside the gene matches: 3. CDR3 size: 15 residues. The CDR3 spells CASSLYSGRAYEQYF. As DNA, the CDR3 is TGTGCCAGCAGCTTGTACAGCGGGAGGGCCTACGAGCAGTACTTC.

This sequence joins TRBV21-1 and TRBJ1-6. TRBV21-1 is flagged as a pseudogene. There are 19 residues in the CDR3. CDR3 DNA sequence: TGTGCCAGCAGCAAAGTCAATATGACGAGCTTACTTGGTAATTCACCCCTCCACTTT. Translated: CASSKVNMTSLLGNSPLHF.

The chain carries TRBV5-5 and TRBJ2-1; 7 bases are shared with TRBD1. CDR3 length: 13 amino acids. The germline V gene encodes CDR1 SGHKS and CDR2 YYEKEE (reference sequence). Unmatched junction bases numbered 5, after V lost 3 bases and J lost 8 bases. The CDR3 coding sequence is TGTGCCAGCAGCTCCATTACAGGGGATGAGCAGTTCTTC. Amino acids: CASSSITGDEQFF.

This clone came up once. This chain connects TRBV7-6 to TRBJ2-2; 10 bases align to TRBD2. The J segment lost 6 bases and the V segment lost 5 bases, leaving 9 bases of the junction unmatched. This CDR3 region has 16 residues. Germline values: CDR1 SGHVS, CDR2 FNYEAQ. DNA for the CDR3: TGTGCCAGCAGCGGTACTAGCGGGGTCCCCCCCGGGGAGCTGTTTTTT. Translating gives CASSGTSGVPPGELFF.

The chain couples TRBV27 to TRBJ2-7; D call uncertain. This CDR3 is built from 12 residues. The V and J ends lost 3 bases and 4 bases respectively, with 7 bases between them. The germline gives CDR1 MNHEY, CDR2 SMNVEV (reference sequence). The CDR3, as DNA: TGTGCCAGCAGTTTGGACGGGTACGAGCAGTACTTC. It specifies CASSLDGYEQYF.

V and J are TRBV2 and TRBJ2-3; no clear D. Per the germline V gene, CDR1 is SNHLY and CDR2 is FYNNEI. Trimming stripped 3 bases from V and 4 bases from J, with 14 bases between. The CDR3 consists of 15 residues. The CDR3 nucleotides read TGTGCCAGCAGTGAGCAAAGTACACAGTCAGATACGCAGTATTTT. Translation gives CASSEQSTQSDTQYF. Together with reference TRBV2 and TRBJ2-3, the CDR3 gives the full variable domain: EPEVTQTPSHQVTQMGQEVILRCVPISNHLYFYWYRQILGQKVEFLVSFYNNEISEKSEIFDDQFSVERPDGSNFTLKIRSTKLEDSAMYFCASSEQSTQSDTQYFGPGTRLTVL.

The rearrangement joins TRBV12-3 or TRBV12-4 to TRBJ1-6, with D possibly matching TRBD1 (5 bases). The CDR3 loop spans 13 amino acids. The germline V and J ends were trimmed by 6 bases and 6 bases, with 9 bases remaining between them. The CDR3 DNA is TGTGCCAGCAGGTCCGGGGGTAATTCACCCCTCCACTTT. It codes for CASRSGGNSPLHF.

The chain couples TRBV9 to TRBJ2-1, with TRBD1 identical over 7 bases. This CDR3 is built from 14 residues. The J segment lost 6 bases and the V segment lost 4 bases, leaving 7 bases of the junction unmatched. Germline-derived CDR1 and CDR2 are SGDLS and YYNGEE. CDR3 sequence reads: CASSYLTGINEQFF. The CDR3 DNA reads as TGTGCCAGCAGCTACCTGACAGGGATCAATGAGCAGTTCTTC.

The chain couples TRBV3-1 (or the pseudogene TRBV3-2) to TRBJ2-7, with 9 bases that match TRBD1. Germline-derived CDR1 and CDR2 are LGHDT and YNNKEL (reference sequence). There are 13 residues in the CDR3. Unmatched junction bases numbered 1, after V lost 4 bases and J lost 3 bases. CDR3 bases: TGTGCCAGCAGCCCGACAGGGGGCTACGAGCAGTACTTC. It translates to CASSPTGGYEQYF.

V gene TRBV2 combines with J gene TRBJ2-1, with 12 bases fitting TRBD2. V lost 3 bases, J lost 7 bases, and 10 bases stayed unmatched. From germline, CDR1 is SNHLY and CDR2 FYNNEI. CDR3 length: 17 amino acids. The CDR3, as DNA: TGTGCCAGCAGTGACGGGCTAGCGGGAGGGCCGGAAAATGAGCAGTTCTTC. Protein sequence: CASSDGLAGGPENEQFF. The variable domain in full, with the rest retrieved from reference TRBV2 and TRBJ2-1, is EPEVTQTPSHQVTQMGQEVILRCVPISNHLYFYWYRQILGQKVEFLVSFYNNEISEKSEIFDDQFSVERPDGSNFTLKIRSTKLEDSAMYFCASSDGLAGGPENEQFFGPGTRLTVL.

The chain carries TRBV6-4 and TRBJ2-1, with D possibly matching TRBD2 (6 bases). CDR1 is MRHNA, CDR2 SNTAGT, per germline. V lost 2 bases to trimming and J lost 8 bases, with 16 bases between them. The CDR3 runs to 15 residues. In DNA form, the CDR3 reads TGTGCCAGCAGTGACGGTTCTAGGAGGGGCGATGAGCAGTTCTTC. Translation: CASSDGSRRGDEQFF.

CDR3 sequence: CASSPVPTGPYEQYF. The CDR3 nucleotides are TGTGCCAGCAGCCCAGTGCCCACAGGGCCCTACGAGCAGTACTTC. The chain joins TRBV7-8 to TRBJ2-7; a possible D gene is TRBD1 (6 bases). The V and J ends lost 5 bases and 2 bases respectively, with 16 bases between them. Looked up from germline, CDR1 is SGHVS and CDR2 is FQNEAQ. This CDR3 spans 15 amino acids.

The chain has TRBV27 and TRBJ2-1; D might be TRBD1 (6 bases). Trimming pared 5 bases from V and 6 bases from J, leaving 14 bases between. This CDR3 region has 14 residues. Germline V lookup: CDR1 MNHEY, CDR2 SMNVEV (reference sequence). CDR3 in amino acids: CASSQGWRTNEQFF. The CDR3 nucleotides are TGTGCCAGCAGTCAGGGGTGGCGGACCAATGAGCAGTTCTTC.

The chain uses TRBV18 and TRBJ2-3; TRBD2 agrees at 7 bases. V lost 1 base to trimming and J lost 6 bases; unmatched junction nucleotides: 7. CDR3 length: 15 residues. The V gene's germline CDR1 is KGHSH and CDR2 LQKENI. The CDR3 DNA follows: TGTGCCAGCTCACCACTTGCAGGGAGGGCGGATACGCAGTATTTT. Its translation: CASSPLAGRADTQYF. Based on the CDR3 plus reference TRBV18 and TRBJ2-3, the full variable domain is NAGVMQNPRHLVRRRGQEARLRCSPMKGHSHVYWYRQLPEEGLKFMVYLQKENIIDESGMPKERFSAEFPKEGPSILRIQQVVRGDSAAYFCASSPLAGRADTQYFGPGTRLTVL.

This chain joins TRBV18 and TRBJ2-5, with 10 bases that match TRBD1. CDR1 and CDR2 from the germline V gene are KGHSH and LQKENI. CDR3 length: 14 residues. J lost 5 bases, V lost 4 bases, and 4 bases had no gene match. CDR3 in amino acids: CASSRDRGSETQYF. CDR3 in DNA: TGTGCCAGCTCACGGGACAGGGGCTCGGAGACCCAGTACTTC.

This sequence joins TRBV7-2 and TRBJ1-1; no firm D call. The CDR3 length is 13 residues. V gave up 6 bases and J gave up 1 base, with 9 bases separating them. Germline V lookup: CDR1 SGHTA, CDR2 FQGNSA. DNA for the CDR3: TGTGCCAGCAGATTTAAGTCGAACACTGAAGCTTTCTTT. The encoded protein is CASRFKSNTEAFF.

The V gene is TRBV28, the J gene TRBJ2-7, with D possibly matching TRBD2 (5 bases). Between the trimmed V and J ends, which lost 5 bases and 0 bases, there was a span of 11 bases. Germline V gene lookup returns CDR1 MDHEN and CDR2 SYDVKM. The CDR3 is 14 residues long. Written as DNA, the CDR3 is TGTGCCAGCAGTGGTGACGGGAACTCCTACGAGCAGTACTTC. Its translation is CASSGDGNSYEQYF.

The chain has TRBV27 and TRBJ2-5, with D perhaps matching TRBD1 (6 bases). V was shortened by 2 bases and J by 5 bases, with 6 bases between the two germline ends. Germline V CDR1 and CDR2: MNHEY, SMNVEV (reference sequence). The CDR3 consists of 12 residues. CDR3 nucleotide sequence: TGTGCCAGCAGTTTAGACAGGGAGACCCAGTACTTC. Translating it yields CASSLDRETQYF.

This clone was picked up a small number of times. The rearrangement links TRBV5-1 to TRBJ1-1; 8 bases agree with TRBD1. V trimming: 2 bases; J trimming: 4 bases; junction bases outside the gene matches: 4. The CDR3 has 14 amino acids. Per the germline V gene, CDR1 is SGHRS and CDR2 is YFSETQ. CDR3 amino acids: CASSFQGAGTEAFF. The CDR3 DNA reads TGCGCCAGCAGCTTTCAGGGGGCGGGCACTGAAGCTTTCTTT.

V and J are TRBV7-9 and TRBJ1-4; the D gene is possibly TRBD1 (5 bases). Trimming left V 5 bases short and J 7 bases short, with 14 bases between. Germline lookup yields CDR1 SEHNR and CDR2 FQNEAQ (reference sequence). The CDR3 contains 14 residues. CDR3 residues: CASSPGQGFEKLFF. The CDR3 DNA reads TGTGCCAGCAGCCCCGGGCAGGGATTTGAAAAACTGTTTTTT.

The chain has TRBV28 and TRBJ2-7, with 9 bases aligning to TRBD1. The CDR3 extends over 14 amino acids. Losses at the gene ends were 5 bases for V and 4 bases for J; bases not matched to a gene: 6. Germline CDR1 reads MDHEN; CDR2 reads SYDVKM. CDR3 nucleotide sequence: TGTGCCAGCAGTCCTTGGACAGGGGCATACGAGCAGTACTTC. Protein: CASSPWTGAYEQYF.